These T cell receptor beta chains were read from a single sample in a study of PD-1 blockade in classical Hodgkin lymphoma. Method: immunoSEQ multiplex PCR; TCRdb's copy keeps in-frame clones and lacks some. The sample has about 64,000 clones; about 90% are singletons. The specimen comprised peripheral blood mononuclear cells (PBMCs), sampled before the fourth cycle of nivolumab. Receptor source: a human donor with classical Hodgkin lymphoma. Both conserved end residues are part of each CDR3. A D gene is named only where the DNA matches it firmly. Size tells how often a clone was seen (once, few, many) or the class of an expanded clone, and some rows leave it out.

D: NA
size: few
J: TRBJ1-2
V: TRBV5-4
DNA: TGTGCCAGCAGCTTGGCTATGTCCAGCGGGGGCTACACCTTC
CDR3: CASSLAMSSGGYTF

D: NA
size: once
J: TRBJ1-2
V: TRBV6-5
DNA: TGTGCCAGCAGTTCAGACCCTACTCCATTAAACTATGGCTACACCTTC
CDR3: CASSSDPTPLNYGYTF

D: NA
size: NA
J: TRBJ1-2
V: TRBV7-8
DNA: TGTGCCAGCAGCTTAGCAGCTAACTATGGCTACACCTTC
CDR3: CASSLAANYGYTF

D: NA
size: NA
J: TRBJ2-2
V: TRBV5-1
DNA: TGCGCCAGCAGCTTGTATCTGGGTCCCGGGGAGCTGTTTTTT
CDR3: CASSLYLGPGELFF

D: TRBD1
size: NA
J: TRBJ2-7
V: TRBV6-1
DNA: TGTGCCAGCAGTGAAGCCGGGACAGGGGGTTACGAGCAGTACTTC
CDR3: CASSEAGTGGYEQYF

D: TRBD1
size: NA
J: TRBJ1-2
V: TRBV7-8
DNA: TGTGCCAGCAGCTTAGATACAGGGGGGAACTATGGCTACACCTTC
CDR3: CASSLDTGGNYGYTF

D: NA
size: once
J: TRBJ1-5
V: TRBV4-1
DNA: TGCGCCAGCAGCCAACCCACCCGGGGGCAATATCAGCCCCAGCATTTT
CDR3: CASSQPTRGQYQPQHF

D: NA
size: NA
J: TRBJ1-2
V: TRBV7-2
DNA: TGTGCCAGCTGGGTATCTTCAGGGGTCTATGGCTACACCTTC
CDR3: CASWVSSGVYGYTF

D: NA
size: NA
J: TRBJ2-3
V: TRBV10-3
DNA: TGTGCCATCAGTGAGAGCCTTGGGACAGATACGCAGTATTTT
CDR3: CAISESLGTDTQYF

D: TRBD1
size: NA
J: TRBJ1-3
V: TRBV2
DNA: TGTGCCACTAGGACAGGGAGAAGTGGAAACACCATATATTTT
CDR3: CATRTGRSGNTIYF

D: NA
size: NA
J: TRBJ2-7
V: TRBV5-1
DNA: TGCGCCAGCAGCTTGAGGACAGCTGCACCTTCCCCCTACGAGCAGTACTTC
CDR3: CASSLRTAAPSPYEQYF

D: TRBD1
size: NA
J: TRBJ1-6
V: TRBV28
DNA: TGTGCCAGCATTCCGGGACAGGGGCAAAATTCACCCCTCCACTTT
CDR3: CASIPGQGQNSPLHF

D: TRBD1
size: NA
J: TRBJ1-2
V: TRBV6-5
DNA: TGTGCCAGCAGTTACTCTAGGACAGGGGTACTGGATGGCTACACCTTC
CDR3: CASSYSRTGVLDGYTF

D: NA
size: NA
J: TRBJ2-3
V: TRBV7-3
DNA: TGTGCCAGCAGCCTGGCGGGTGGCACAGATACGCAGTATTTT
CDR3: CASSLAGGTDTQYF

D: NA
size: NA
J: TRBJ2-7
V: TRBV7-9
DNA: TGTGCCAGCAGCTCCCTCTACGAGCAGTACTTC
CDR3: CASSSLYEQYF

D: NA
size: NA
J: TRBJ2-7
V: TRBV10-1
DNA: TGCGCCAGCAGTCCCTCTCAGGGGTACGAGCAGTACTTC
CDR3: CASSPSQGYEQYF

D: NA
size: few
J: TRBJ1-4
V: TRBV30
DNA: TGTGCCTGGAGTGTACAGGGTGAAAAACTGTTTTTT
CDR3: CAWSVQGEKLFF

D: NA
size: NA
J: TRBJ1-5
V: TRBV6-1
DNA: TGTGCCAGCATATGGGGGACAAGCAATCAGCCCCAGCATTTT
CDR3: CASIWGTSNQPQHF

D: NA
size: NA
J: TRBJ1-3
V: TRBV19
DNA: TGTGCCAGTAGTAGAACCCGACTCTCTGGAAACACCATATATTTT
CDR3: CASSRTRLSGNTIYF

D: NA
size: NA
J: TRBJ2-6
V: TRBV2
DNA: TGTGCCAGCAGCGGACTCCTACTTCCTTCTGGGGCCAACGTCCTGACTTTC
CDR3: CASSGLLLPSGANVLTF

D: TRBD2
size: NA
J: TRBJ2-3
V: TRBV7-7
DNA: TGTGCTAGCAGCCCAGCGGGGGGTCGACATAGCACAGATACGCAGTATTTT
CDR3: CASSPAGGRHSTDTQYF

D: TRBD1
size: NA
J: TRBJ2-1
V: TRBV7-2
DNA: TGTGCCAGCAGTCGCAGGGGGTACAATGAGCAGTTCTTC
CDR3: CASSRRGYNEQFF

D: TRBD1
size: NA
J: TRBJ2-7
V: TRBV27
DNA: TGTGCCAGCAGTCTTGAGGCAGGGGGCTCCTACGAGCAGTACTTC
CDR3: CASSLEAGGSYEQYF

D: NA
size: once
J: TRBJ2-5
V: TRBV7-9
DNA: TGTGCCAGCAGCTTTCCCCTGACTACACAAGAGACCCAGTACTTC
CDR3: CASSFPLTTQETQYF

D: NA
size: few
J: TRBJ1-1
V: TRBV20-1
DNA: TGCAGTGCTAGAAGGGACATGGAAGCTTTCTTT
CDR3: CSARRDMEAFF

D: NA
size: NA
J: TRBJ2-7
V: TRBV5-6
DNA: TGTGCCAGCAGCCCCCCGAGTGGCCCGTACGAGCAGTACTTC
CDR3: CASSPPSGPYEQYF

D: NA
size: NA
J: TRBJ2-1
V: TRBV5-1
DNA: TGCGCCAGCAGCTTGAACCCGGGACCCGGGTCCTACAATGAGCAGTTCTTC
CDR3: CASSLNPGPGSYNEQFF

D: NA
size: NA
J: TRBJ1-2
V: TRBV6-1
DNA: TGTGCCAGCAGTGAATCTGGACTCCAACGAGGGGGCTACACCTTC
CDR3: CASSESGLQRGGYTF

D: NA
size: NA
J: TRBJ2-7
V: TRBV7-8
DNA: TGTGCCAGCAGCTTAGGTCCCCGGGGGCCGCCCGGGAAGTACTTC
CDR3: CASSLGPRGPPGKYF

D: TRBD2
size: NA
J: TRBJ2-5
V: TRBV7-2
DNA: TGTGCCAGCAGCACCATAGCGGGGGAGACCCAGTACTTC
CDR3: CASSTIAGETQYF

D: NA
size: NA
J: TRBJ2-3
V: TRBV12-2
DNA: TGTGCAAGTCGCTTAGCGGGAGGACTAGATCGGTCGTTGGATACGCAGTATTTT
CDR3: CASRLAGGLDRSLDTQYF

D: TRBD1
size: NA
J: TRBJ2-1
V: TRBV6-6
DNA: TGTGCCAGCAGTTACTCCGGGACAGGGGGGTGGGAGCAGTTCTTC
CDR3: CASSYSGTGGWEQFF

D: NA
size: NA
J: TRBJ1-1
V: TRBV14
DNA: TGTGCCAGCAGCCAAGATTTCAACGAAGCTTTCTTT
CDR3: CASSQDFNEAFF